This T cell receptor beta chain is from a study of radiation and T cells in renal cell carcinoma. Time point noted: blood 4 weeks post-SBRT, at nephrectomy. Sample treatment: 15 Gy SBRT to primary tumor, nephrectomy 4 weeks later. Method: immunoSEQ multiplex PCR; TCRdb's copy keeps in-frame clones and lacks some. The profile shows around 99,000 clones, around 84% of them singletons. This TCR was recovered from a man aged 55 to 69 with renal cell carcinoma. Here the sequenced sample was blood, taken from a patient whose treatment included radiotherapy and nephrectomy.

This chain's CDR3 is CASRGDRKNYGYTF. Written as DNA, the CDR3 is TGTGCCAGCAGAGGAGACAGGAAAAACTATGGCTACACCTTC. The chain recombines TRBV27 with TRBJ1-2; TRBD1 might be the D (6 bases). The germline CDR1 and CDR2 sequences are MNHEY and SMNVEV (reference sequence). The CDR3 runs 14 residues. V lost 6 bases and J lost 2, with 13 bases in between.